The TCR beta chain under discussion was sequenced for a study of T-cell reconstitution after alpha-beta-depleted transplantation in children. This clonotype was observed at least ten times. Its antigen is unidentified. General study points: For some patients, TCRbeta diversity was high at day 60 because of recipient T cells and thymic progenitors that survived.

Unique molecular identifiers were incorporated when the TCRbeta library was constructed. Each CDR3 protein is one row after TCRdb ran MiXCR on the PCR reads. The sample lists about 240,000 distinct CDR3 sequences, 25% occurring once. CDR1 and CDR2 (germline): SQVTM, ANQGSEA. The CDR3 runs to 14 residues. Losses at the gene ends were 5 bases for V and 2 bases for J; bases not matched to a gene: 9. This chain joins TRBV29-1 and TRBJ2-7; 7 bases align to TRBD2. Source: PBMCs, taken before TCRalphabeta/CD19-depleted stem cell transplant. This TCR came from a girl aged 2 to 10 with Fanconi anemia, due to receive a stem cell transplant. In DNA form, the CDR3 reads TGCAGCGTTTCGTTGCTAGCGGTGACCTACGAGCAGTACTTC. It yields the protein CSVSLLAVTYEQYF.